This TCR beta chain was found in a study of blood T cell repertoires in COVID-19. TCRdb's table, derived via immunoSEQ multiplex PCR, lists solely in-frame clones and lacks some. The sample has 330,000 or so clones, over 80% seen once. This CDR3 is built from 14 residues. Germline CDR1 and CDR2: LGHDT and YNNKEL (reference sequence). Losses at the gene ends were 8 bases for V and 3 bases for J; bases not matched to a gene: 9. Membership in each cohort depended on participant-reported clinical history. Source material: PBMCs or T cells enriched from blood (not recorded which). This clonotype was obtained from a young man who had recovered from COVID-19. The chain employs TRBV3-1 (or the pseudogene TRBV3-2) and TRBJ2-7, with TRBD1 identical over 8 bases. CDR3 region: CASRQGSNSYEQYF. The DNA for the CDR3 is TGTGCCAGCCGACAGGGGAGCAATAGCTACGAGCAGTACTTC.